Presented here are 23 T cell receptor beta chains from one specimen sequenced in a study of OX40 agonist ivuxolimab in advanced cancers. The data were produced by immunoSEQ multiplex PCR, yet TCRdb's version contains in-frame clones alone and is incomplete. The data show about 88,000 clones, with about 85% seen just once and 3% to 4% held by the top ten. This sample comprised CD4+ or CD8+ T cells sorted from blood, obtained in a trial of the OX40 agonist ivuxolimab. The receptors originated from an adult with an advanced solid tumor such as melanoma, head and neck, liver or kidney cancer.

CDR3 nucleotide sequence: TGTGCCAGCAGCTCGCGGGAGGGAGGGACCCAGTACTTC. Amino acids: CASSSREGGTQYF. This chain connects TRBV9 to TRBJ2-5; 9 nucleotides align to TRBD2. This CDR3 region has 13 residues. CDR1 and CDR2 from the germline V gene are SGDLS and YYNGEE. J gave up 7 bases and V 4 bases, and 5 bases lay outside the gene matches.

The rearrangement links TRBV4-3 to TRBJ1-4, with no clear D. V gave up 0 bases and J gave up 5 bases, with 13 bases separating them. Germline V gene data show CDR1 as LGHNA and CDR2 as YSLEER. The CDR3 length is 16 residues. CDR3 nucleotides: TGCGCCAGCAGCCAAGATACGATAGGGCTAAATGAAAAACTGTTTTTT. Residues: CASSQDTIGLNEKLFF.

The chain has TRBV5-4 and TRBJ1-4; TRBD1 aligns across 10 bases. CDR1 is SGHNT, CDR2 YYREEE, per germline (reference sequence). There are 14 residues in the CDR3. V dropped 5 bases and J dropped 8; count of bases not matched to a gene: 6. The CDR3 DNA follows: TGTGCCAGCAGGGCCGGGACAGGGGACGAAAAACTGTTTTTT. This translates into CASRAGTGDEKLFF.

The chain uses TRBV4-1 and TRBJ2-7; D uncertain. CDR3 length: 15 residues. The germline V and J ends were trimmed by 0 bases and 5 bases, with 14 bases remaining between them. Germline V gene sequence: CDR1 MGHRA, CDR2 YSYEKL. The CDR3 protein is CASSQDPGYLNEQYF. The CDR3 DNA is TGCGCCAGCAGCCAAGATCCAGGATACTTAAACGAGCAGTACTTC.

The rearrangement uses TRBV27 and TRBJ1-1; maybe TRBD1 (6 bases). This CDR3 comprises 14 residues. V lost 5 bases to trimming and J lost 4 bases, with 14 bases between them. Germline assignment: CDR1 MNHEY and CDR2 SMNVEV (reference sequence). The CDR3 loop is CASSLLQGITEAFF. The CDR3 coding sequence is TGTGCCAGCAGTCTCCTTCAGGGGATCACTGAAGCTTTCTTT.

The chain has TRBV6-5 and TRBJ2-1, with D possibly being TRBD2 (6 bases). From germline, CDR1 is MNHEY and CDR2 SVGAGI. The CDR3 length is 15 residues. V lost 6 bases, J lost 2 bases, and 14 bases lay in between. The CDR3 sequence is CASSNWGGPYNEQFF. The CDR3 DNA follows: TGTGCCAGCAGCAATTGGGGAGGCCCCTACAATGAGCAGTTCTTC.

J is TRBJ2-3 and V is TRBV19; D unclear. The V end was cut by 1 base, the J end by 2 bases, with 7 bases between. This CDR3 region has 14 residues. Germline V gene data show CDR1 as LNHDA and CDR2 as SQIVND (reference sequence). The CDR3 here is CASSIGGPTDTQYF. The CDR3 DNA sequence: TGTGCCAGTAGTATAGGTGGGCCCACAGATACGCAGTATTTT.

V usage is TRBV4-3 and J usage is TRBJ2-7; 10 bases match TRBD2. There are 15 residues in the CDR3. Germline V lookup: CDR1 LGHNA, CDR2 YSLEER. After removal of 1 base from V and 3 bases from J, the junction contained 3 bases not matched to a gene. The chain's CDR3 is CASSQGTSGNYEQYF. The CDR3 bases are TGCGCCAGCAGCCAAGGCACTAGCGGGAACTACGAGCAGTACTTC.

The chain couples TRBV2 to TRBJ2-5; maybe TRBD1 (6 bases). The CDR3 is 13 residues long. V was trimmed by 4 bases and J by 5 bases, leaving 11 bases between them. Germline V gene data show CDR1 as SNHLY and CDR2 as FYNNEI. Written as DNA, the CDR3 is TGTGCCAGCAGTGCAACAGGGTGGGAGACCCAGTACTTC. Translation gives CASSATGWETQYF.

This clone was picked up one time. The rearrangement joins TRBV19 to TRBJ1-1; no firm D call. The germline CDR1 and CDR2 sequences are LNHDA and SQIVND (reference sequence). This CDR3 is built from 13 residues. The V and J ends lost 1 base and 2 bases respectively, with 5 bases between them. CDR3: CASSIALNTEAFF. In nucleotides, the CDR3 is TGTGCCAGTAGTATAGCCCTAAACACTGAAGCTTTCTTT.

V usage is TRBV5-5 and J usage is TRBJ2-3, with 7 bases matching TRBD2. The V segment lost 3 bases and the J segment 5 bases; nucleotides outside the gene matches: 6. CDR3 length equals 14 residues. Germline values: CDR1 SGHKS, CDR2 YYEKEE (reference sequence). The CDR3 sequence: CASSWAGEEDTQYF. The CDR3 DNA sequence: TGTGCCAGCAGCTGGGCGGGAGAAGAAGATACGCAGTATTTT.

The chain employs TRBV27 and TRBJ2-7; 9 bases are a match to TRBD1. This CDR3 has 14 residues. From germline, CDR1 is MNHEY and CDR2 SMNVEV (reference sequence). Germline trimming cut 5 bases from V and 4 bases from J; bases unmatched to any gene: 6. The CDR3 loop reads CASSQRQGDYEQYF. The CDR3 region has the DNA TGTGCCAGCAGTCAGCGACAGGGGGATTACGAGCAGTACTTC.

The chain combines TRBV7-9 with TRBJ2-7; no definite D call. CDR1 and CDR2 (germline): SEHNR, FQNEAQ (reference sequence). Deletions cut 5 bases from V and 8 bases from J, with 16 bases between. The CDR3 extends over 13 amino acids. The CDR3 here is CASSPTPEGQQYF. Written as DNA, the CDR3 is TGTGCCAGCAGCCCTACCCCGGAAGGGCAGCAGTACTTC.

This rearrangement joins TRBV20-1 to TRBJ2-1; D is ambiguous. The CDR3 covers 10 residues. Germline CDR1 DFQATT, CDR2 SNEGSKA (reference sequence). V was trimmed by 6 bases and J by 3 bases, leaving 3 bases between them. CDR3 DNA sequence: TGCAGTGCCTTCTACAATGAGCAGTTCTTC. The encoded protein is CSAFYNEQFF.

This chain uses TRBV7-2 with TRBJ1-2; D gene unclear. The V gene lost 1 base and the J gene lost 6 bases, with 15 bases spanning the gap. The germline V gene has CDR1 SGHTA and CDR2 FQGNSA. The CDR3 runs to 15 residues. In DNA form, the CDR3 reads TGTGCCAGCAGCTTAGATCGACGGGGAGGAGATGGCTACACCTTC. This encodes CASSLDRRGGDGYTF.

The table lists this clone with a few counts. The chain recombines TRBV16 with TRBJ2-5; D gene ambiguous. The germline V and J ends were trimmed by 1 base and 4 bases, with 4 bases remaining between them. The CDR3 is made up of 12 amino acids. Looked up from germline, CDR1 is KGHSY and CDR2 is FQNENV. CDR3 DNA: TGTGCCAGCAGCCAATTCGGAGAGACCCAGTACTTC. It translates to CASSQFGETQYF.

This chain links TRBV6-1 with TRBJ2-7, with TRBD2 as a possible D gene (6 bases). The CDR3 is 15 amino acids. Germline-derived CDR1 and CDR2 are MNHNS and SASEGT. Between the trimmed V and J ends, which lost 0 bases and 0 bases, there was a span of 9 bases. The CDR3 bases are TGTGCCAGCAGTGAAGCGGACGGGAGCTCCTACGAGCAGTACTTC. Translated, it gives CASSEADGSSYEQYF.

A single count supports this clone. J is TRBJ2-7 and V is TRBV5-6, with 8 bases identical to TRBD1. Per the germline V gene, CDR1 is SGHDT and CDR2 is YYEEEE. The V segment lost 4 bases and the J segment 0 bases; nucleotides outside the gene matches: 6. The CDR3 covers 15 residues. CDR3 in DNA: TGTGCCAGCAGCCACCGGGACAGGAGCTCCTACGAGCAGTACTTC. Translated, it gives CASSHRDRSSYEQYF. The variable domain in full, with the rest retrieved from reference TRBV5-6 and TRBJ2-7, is DAGVTQSPTHLIKTRGQQVTLRCSPKSGHDTVSWYQQALGQGPQFIFQYYEEEERQRGNFPDRFSGHQFPNYSSELNVNALLLGDSALYLCASSHRDRSSYEQYFGPGTRLTVT.

For the CDR3, the DNA is TGTGCCAGCAGTCCGACAGGGTACCAGCCCCAGCATTTT. Translation: CASSPTGYQPQHF. The V and J genes are TRBV6-7 and TRBJ1-5, with 7 bases lining up with TRBD1. TRBV6-7 is flagged as an ORF with uncertain function. Trimming cost V 5 bases and J 7 bases; bases outside gene matches: 5. CDR3 length equals 13 residues.

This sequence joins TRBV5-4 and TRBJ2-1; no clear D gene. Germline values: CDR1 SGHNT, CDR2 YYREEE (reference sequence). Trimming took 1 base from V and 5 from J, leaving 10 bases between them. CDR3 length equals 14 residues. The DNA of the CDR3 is TGTGCCAGCAGCTTGCCGGACCTGGACAATGAGCAGTTCTTC. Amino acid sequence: CASSLPDLDNEQFF.

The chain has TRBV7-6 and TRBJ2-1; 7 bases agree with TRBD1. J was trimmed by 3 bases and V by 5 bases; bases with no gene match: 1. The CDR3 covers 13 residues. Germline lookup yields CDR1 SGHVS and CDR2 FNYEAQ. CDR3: CASSRDSYNEQFF. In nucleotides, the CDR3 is TGTGCCAGCAGCAGGGACAGCTACAATGAGCAGTTCTTC. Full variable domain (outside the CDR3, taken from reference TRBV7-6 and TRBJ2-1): GAGVSQSPRYKVTKRGQDVALRCDPISGHVSLYWYRQALGQGPEFLTYFNYEAQQDKSGLPNDRFSAERPEGSISTLTIQRTEQRDSAMYRCASSRDSYNEQFFGPGTRLTVL.

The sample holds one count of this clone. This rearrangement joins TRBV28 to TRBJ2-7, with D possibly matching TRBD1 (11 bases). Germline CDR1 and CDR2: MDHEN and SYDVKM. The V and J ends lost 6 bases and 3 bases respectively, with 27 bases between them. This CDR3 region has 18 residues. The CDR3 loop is CASRPGQGDGTSDYEQYF. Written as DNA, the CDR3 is TGTGCCAGCAGGCCGGGACAGGGGGACGGGACTAGCGACTACGAGCAGTACTTC.

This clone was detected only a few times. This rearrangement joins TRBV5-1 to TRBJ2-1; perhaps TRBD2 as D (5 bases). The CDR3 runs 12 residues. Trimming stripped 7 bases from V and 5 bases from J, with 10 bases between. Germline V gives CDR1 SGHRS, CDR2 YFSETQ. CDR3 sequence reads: CASGMRDNEQFF. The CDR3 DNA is TGCGCCAGCGGAATGAGGGACAATGAGCAGTTCTTC.